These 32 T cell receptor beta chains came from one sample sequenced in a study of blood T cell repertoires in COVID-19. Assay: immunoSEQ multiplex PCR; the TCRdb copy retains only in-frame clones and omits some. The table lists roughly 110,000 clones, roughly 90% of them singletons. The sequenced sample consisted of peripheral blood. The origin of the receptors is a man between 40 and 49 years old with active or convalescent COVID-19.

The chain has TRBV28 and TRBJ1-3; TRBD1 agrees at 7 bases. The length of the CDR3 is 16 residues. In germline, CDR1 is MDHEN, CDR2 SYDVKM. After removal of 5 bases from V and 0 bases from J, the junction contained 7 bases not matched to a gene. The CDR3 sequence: CASSADRQTSGNTIYF. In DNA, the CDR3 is TGTGCCAGCAGTGCGGACAGGCAAACCTCTGGAAACACCATATATTTT. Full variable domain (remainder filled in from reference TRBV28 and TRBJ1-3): DVKVTQSSRYLVKRTGEKVFLECVQDMDHENMFWYRQDPGLGLRLIYFSYDVKMKEKGDIPEGYSVSREKKERFSLILESASTNQTSMYLCASSADRQTSGNTIYFGEGSWLTVV.

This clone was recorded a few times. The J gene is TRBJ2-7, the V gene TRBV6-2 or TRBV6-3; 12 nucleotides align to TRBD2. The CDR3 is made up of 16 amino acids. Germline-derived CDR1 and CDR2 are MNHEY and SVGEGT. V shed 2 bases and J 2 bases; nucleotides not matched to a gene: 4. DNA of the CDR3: TGTGCCAGCAGTTACGGTGCTAGCGGGAGGGCCTACGAGCAGTACTTC. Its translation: CASSYGASGRAYEQYF.

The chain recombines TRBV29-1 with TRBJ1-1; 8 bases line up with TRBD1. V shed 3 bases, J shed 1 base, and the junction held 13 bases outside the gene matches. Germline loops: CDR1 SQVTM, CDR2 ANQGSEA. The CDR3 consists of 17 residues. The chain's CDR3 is CSVDSRTGRPKNTEAFF. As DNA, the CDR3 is TGCAGCGTTGACTCCCGGACAGGGCGACCAAAGAACACTGAAGCTTTCTTT.

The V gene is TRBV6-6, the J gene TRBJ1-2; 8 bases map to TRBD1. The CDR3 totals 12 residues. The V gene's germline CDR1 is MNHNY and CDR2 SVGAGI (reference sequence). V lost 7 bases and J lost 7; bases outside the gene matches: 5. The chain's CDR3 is CASNIQGGGYTF. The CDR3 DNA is TGTGCCAGCAATATACAGGGGGGTGGCTACACCTTC.

In DNA form, the CDR3 reads TGTGCCAGCAGCTTAGTTGTCGGGACTAGCGGGAGAACGCAGTATTTT. Its translation is CASSLVVGTSGRTQYF. The V call is TRBV7-2, the J call TRBJ2-3; TRBD2 matches 14 bases. Germline CDR1 and CDR2: SGHTA and FQGNSA. V shed 1 base and J 9 bases; nucleotides not matched to a gene: 6. The CDR3 is 16 amino acids.

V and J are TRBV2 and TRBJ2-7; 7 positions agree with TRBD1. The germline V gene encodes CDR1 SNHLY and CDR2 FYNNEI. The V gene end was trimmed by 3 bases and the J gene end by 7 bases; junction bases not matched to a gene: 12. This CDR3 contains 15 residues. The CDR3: CASSDFRGPSGEQYF. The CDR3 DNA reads TGTGCCAGCAGTGATTTTAGGGGGCCATCGGGGGAGCAGTACTTC.

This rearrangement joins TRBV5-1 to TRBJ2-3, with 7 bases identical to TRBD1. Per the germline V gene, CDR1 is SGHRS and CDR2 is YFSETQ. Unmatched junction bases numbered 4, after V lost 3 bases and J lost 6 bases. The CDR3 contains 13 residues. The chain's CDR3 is CASSSGQTDTQYF. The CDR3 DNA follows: TGCGCCAGCAGCTCGGGACAGACCGATACGCAGTATTTT. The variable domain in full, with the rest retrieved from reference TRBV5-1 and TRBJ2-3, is KAGVTQTPRYLIKTRGQQVTLSCSPISGHRSVSWYQQTPGQGLQFLFEYFSETQRNKGNFPGRFSGRQFSNSRSEMNVSTLELGDSALYLCASSSGQTDTQYFGPGTRLTVL.

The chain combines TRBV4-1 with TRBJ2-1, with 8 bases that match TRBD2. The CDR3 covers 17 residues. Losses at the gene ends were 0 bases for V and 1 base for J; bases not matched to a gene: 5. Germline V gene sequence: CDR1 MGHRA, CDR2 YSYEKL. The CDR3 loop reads CASSQDLVAGSYNEQFF. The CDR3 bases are TGCGCCAGCAGCCAAGATCTTGTAGCGGGGTCCTACAATGAGCAGTTCTTC.

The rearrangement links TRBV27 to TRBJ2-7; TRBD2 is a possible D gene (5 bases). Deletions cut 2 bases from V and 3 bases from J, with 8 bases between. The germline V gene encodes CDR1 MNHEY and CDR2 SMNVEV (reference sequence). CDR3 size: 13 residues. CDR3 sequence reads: CASSLPGSYEQYF. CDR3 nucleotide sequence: TGTGCCAGCAGTTTACCGGGGAGCTACGAGCAGTACTTC.

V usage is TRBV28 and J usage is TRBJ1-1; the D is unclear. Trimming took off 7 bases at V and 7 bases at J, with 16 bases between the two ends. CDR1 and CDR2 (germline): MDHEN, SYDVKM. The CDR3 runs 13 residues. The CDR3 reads CASTPGGRNEAFF. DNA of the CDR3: TGTGCCAGCACCCCGGGTGGGAGAAATGAAGCTTTCTTT.

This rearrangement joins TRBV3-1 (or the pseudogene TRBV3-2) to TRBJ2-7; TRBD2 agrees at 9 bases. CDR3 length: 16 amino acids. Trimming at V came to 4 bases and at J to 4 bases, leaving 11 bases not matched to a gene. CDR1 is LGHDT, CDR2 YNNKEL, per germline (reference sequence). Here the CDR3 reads CASSPTLLAGSYEQYF. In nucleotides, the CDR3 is TGTGCCAGCAGCCCTACACTTCTAGCGGGATCGTACGAGCAGTACTTC.

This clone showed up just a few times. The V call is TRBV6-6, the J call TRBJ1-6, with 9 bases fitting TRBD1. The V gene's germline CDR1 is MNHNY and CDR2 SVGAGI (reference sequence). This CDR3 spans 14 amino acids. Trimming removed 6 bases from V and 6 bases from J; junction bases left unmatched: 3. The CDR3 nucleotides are TGTGCCAGCAGCCCGGACAGGGGTAATTCACCCCTCCACTTT. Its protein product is CASSPDRGNSPLHF.

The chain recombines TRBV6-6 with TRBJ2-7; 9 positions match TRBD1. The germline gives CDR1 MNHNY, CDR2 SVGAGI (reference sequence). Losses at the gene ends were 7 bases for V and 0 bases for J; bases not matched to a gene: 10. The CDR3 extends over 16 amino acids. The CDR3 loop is CASIGSGTGSSYEQYF. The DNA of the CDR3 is TGTGCCAGCATCGGGAGTGGGACAGGGAGCTCCTACGAGCAGTACTTC.

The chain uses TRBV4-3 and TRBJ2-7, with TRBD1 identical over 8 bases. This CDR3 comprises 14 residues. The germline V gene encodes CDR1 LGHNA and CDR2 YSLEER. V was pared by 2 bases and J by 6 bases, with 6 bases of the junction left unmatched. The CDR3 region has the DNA TGCGCCAGCAGCCAATCCGGGACAGGTGGCGAGCAGTACTTC. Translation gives CASSQSGTGGEQYF.

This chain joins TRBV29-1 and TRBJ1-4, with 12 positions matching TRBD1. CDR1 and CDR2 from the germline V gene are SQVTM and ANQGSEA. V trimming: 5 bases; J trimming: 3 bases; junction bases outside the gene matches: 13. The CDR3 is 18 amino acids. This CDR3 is CSVTLPGQGALANEKLFF. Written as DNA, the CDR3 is TGCAGCGTTACCCTACCGGGACAGGGGGCGTTAGCTAATGAAAAACTGTTTTTT.

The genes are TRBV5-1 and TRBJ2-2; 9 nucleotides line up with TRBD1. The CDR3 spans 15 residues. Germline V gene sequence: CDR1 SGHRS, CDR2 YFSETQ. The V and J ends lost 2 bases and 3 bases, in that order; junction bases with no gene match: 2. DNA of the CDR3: TGCGCCAGCAGCTTACAGGGGGCGGACACCGGGGAGCTGTTTTTT. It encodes CASSLQGADTGELFF. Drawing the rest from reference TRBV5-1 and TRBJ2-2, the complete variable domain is KAGVTQTPRYLIKTRGQQVTLSCSPISGHRSVSWYQQTPGQGLQFLFEYFSETQRNKGNFPGRFSGRQFSNSRSEMNVSTLELGDSALYLCASSLQGADTGELFFGEGSRLTVL.

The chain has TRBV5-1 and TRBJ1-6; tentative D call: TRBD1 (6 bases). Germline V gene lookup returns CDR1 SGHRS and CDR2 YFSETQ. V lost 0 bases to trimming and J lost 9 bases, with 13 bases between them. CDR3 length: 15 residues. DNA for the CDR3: TGCGCCAGCAGCTTGGTTGGGGGGGCAATTTCACCCCTCCACTTT. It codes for CASSLVGGAISPLHF. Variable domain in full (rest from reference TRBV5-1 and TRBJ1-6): KAGVTQTPRYLIKTRGQQVTLSCSPISGHRSVSWYQQTPGQGLQFLFEYFSETQRNKGNFPGRFSGRQFSNSRSEMNVSTLELGDSALYLCASSLVGGAISPLHFGNGTRLTVT.

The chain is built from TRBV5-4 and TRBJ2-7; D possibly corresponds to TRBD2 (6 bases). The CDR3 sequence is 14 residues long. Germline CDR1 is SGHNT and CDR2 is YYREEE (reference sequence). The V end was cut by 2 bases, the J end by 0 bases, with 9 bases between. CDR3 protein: CASSFYGGSYEQYF. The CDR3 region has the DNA TGTGCCAGCAGCTTCTACGGGGGCTCCTACGAGCAGTACTTC. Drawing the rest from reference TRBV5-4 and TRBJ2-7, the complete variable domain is ETGVTQSPTHLIKTRGQQVTLRCSSQSGHNTVSWYQQALGQGPQFIFQYYREEENGRGNFPPRFSGLQFPNYSSELNVNALELDDSALYLCASSFYGGSYEQYFGPGTRLTVT.

CDR3 in DNA: TGTGCCTATGGGCCAGGTCGGAATTCACCCCTCCACTTT. Its translation: CAYGPGRNSPLHF. The rearrangement uses TRBV28 and TRBJ1-6; D is unresolved. This CDR3 contains 13 residues. Germline V gene sequence: CDR1 MDHEN, CDR2 SYDVKM. The V end lost 11 bases, the J end lost 7 bases, and 15 bases lay between the germline ends.

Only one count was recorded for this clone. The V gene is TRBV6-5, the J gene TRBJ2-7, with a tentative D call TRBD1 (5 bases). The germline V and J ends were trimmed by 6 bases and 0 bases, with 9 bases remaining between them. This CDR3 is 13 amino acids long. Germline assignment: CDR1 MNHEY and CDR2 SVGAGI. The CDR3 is CASRETVSYEQYF. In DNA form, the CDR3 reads TGTGCCAGCAGGGAGACAGTCTCCTACGAGCAGTACTTC.

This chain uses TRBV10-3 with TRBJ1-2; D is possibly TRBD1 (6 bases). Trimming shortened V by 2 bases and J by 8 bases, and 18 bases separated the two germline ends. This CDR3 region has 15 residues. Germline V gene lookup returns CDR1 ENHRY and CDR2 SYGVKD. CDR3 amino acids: CAISEDAIQGYGYTF. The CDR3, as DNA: TGTGCCATCAGTGAGGACGCGATACAGGGATACGGCTACACCTTC.

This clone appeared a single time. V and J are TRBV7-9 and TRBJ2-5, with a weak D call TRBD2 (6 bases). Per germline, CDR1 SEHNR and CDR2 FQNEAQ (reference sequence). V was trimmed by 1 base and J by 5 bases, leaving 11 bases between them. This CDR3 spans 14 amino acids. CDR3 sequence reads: CASSLESGRETQYF. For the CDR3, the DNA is TGTGCCAGCAGCTTAGAAAGCGGGCGGGAGACCCAGTACTTC.

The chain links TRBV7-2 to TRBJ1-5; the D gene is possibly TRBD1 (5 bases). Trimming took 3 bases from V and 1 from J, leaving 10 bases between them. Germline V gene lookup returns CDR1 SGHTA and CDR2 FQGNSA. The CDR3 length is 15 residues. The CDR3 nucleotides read TGTGCCAGCAGCTTCTCCCAGGGCAGCAATCAGCCCCAGCATTTT. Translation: CASSFSQGSNQPQHF.

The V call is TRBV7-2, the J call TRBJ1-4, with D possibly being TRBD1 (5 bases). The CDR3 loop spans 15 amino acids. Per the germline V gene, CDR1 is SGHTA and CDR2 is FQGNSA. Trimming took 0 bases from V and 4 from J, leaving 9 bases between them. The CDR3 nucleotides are TGTGCCAGCAGCTTAGCGCGGGGGGTTAATGAAAAACTGTTTTTT. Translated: CASSLARGVNEKLFF.

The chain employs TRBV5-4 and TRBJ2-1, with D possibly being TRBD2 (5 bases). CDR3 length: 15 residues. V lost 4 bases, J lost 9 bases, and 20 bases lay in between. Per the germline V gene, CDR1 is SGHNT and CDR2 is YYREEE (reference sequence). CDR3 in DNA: TGTGCCAGCAGCCCCGACTCCTTACTAGTGAGTGAGCAGTTCTTC. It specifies CASSPDSLLVSEQFF.

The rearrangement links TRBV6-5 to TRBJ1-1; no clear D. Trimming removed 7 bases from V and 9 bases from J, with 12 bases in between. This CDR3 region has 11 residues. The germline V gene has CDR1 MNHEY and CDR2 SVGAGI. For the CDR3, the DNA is TGTGCCAGCATTGCCACAGTGCAAGCTTTCTTT. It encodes CASIATVQAFF.

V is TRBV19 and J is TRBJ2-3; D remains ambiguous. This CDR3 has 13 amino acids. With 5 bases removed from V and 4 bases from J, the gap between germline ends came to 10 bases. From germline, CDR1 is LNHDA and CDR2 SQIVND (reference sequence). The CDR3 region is CASSQMSADTQYF. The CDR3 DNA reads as TGTGCCAGTAGTCAGATGTCAGCAGATACGCAGTATTTT.

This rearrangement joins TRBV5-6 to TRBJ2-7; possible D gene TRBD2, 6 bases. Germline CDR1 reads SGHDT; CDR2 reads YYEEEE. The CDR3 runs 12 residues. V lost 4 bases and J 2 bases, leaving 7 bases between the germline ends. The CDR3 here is CASSRGTYEQYF. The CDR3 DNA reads TGTGCCAGCAGCCGGGGGACCTACGAGCAGTACTTC.

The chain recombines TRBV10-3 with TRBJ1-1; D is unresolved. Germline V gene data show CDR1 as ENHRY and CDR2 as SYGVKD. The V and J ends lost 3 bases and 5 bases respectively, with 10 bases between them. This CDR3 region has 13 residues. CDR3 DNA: TGTGCCATCAGTGATCAGGATCGGACTGAAGCTTTCTTT. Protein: CAISDQDRTEAFF.

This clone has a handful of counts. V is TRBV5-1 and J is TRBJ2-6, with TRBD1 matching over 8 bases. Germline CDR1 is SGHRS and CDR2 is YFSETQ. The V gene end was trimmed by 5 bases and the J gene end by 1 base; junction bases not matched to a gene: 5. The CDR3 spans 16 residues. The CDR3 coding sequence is TGCGCCAGCAGTATGGACAGGGTATCTGGGGCCAACGTCCTGACTTTC. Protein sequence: CASSMDRVSGANVLTF.

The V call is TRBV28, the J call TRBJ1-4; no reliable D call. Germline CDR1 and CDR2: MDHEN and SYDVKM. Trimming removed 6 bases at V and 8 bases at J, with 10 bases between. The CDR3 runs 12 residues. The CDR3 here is CASRVTGEKLFF. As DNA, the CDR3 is TGTGCCAGCAGAGTCACGGGGGAAAAACTGTTTTTT.

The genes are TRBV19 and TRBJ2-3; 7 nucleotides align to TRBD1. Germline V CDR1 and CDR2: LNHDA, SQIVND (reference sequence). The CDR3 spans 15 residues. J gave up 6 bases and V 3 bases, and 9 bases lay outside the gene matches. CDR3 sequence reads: CASSIQGQGGDTQYF. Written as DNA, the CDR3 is TGTGCCAGTAGTATTCAAGGTCAAGGGGGCGATACGCAGTATTTT.